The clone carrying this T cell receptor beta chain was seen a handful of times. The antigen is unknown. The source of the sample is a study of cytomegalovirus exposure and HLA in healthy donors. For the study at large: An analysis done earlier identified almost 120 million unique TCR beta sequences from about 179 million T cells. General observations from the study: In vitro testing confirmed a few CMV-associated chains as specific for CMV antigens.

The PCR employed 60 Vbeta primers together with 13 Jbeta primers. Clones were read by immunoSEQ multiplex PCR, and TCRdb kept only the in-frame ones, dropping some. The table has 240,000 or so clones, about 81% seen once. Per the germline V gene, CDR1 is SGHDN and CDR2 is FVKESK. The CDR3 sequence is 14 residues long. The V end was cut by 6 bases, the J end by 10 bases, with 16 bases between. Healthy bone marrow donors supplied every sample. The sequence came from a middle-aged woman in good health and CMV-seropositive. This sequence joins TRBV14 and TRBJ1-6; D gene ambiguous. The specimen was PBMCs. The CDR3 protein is CASRREGFPSPLHF. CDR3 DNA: TGTGCCAGCAGGAGGGAGGGTTTTCCGTCACCCCTCCACTTT.